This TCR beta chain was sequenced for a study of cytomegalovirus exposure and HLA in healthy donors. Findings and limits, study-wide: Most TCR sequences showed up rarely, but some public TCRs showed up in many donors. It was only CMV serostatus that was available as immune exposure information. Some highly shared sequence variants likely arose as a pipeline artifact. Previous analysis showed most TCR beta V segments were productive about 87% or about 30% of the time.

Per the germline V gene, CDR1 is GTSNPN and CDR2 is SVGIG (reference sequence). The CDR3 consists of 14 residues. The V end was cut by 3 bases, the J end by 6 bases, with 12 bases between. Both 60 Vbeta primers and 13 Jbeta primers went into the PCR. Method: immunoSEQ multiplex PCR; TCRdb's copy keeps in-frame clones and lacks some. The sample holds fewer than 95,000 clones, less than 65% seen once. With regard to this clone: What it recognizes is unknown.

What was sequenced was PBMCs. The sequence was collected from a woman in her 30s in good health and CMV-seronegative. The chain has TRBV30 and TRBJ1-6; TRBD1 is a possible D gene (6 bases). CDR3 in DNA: TGTGCCTGGAGCGGGGGGCAGTCTAATTCACCCCTCCACTTT. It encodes CAWSGGQSNSPLHF.